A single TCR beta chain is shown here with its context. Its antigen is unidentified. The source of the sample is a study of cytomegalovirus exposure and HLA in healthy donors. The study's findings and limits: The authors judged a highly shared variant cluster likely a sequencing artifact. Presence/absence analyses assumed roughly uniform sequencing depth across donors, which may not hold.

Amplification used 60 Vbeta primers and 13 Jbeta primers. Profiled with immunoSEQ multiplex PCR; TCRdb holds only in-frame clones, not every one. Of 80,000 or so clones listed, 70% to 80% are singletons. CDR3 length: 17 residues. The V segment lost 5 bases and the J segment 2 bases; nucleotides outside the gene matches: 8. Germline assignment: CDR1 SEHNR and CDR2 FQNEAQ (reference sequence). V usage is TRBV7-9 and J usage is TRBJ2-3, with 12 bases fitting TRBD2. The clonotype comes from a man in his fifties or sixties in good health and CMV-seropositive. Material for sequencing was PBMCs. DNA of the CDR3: TGTGCCAGCAGCCCCCGACTAGCGGGAGACCCCACAGATACGCAGTATTTT. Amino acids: CASSPRLAGDPTDTQYF. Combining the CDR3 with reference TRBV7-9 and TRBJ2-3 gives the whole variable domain DTGVSQNPRHKITKRGQNVTFRCDPISEHNRLYWYRQTLGQGPEFLTYFQNEAQLEKSRLLSDRFSAERPKGSFSTLEIQRTEQGDSAMYLCASSPRLAGDPTDTQYFGPGTRLTVL.